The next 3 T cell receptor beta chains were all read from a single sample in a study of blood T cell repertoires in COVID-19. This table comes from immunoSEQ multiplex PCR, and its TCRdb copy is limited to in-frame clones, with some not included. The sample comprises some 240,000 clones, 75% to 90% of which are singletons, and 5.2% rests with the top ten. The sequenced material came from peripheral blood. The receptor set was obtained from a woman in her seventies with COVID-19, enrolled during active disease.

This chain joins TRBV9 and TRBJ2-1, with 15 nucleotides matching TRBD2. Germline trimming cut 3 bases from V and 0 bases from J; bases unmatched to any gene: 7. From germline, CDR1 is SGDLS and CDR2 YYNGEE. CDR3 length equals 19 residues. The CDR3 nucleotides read TGTGCCAGCAGCGCCGAGAGGACTAGCGGGAGGGGCTCCTACAATGAGCAGTTCTTC. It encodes CASSAERTSGRGSYNEQFF.

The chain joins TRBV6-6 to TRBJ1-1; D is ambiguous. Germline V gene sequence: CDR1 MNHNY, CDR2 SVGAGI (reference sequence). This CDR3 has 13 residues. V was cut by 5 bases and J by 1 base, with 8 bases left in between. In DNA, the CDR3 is TGTGCCAGCAGTAGCCCGAAGAACACTGAAGCTTTCTTT. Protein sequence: CASSSPKNTEAFF.

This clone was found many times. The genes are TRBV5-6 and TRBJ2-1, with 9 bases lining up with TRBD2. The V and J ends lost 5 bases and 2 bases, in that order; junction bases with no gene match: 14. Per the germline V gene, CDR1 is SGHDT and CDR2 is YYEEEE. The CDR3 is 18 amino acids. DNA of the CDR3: TGTGCCAGCAGGCCTTTCGGACTAGCGTCGAGAGCCTACAATGAGCAGTTCTTC. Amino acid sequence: CASRPFGLASRAYNEQFF.